A selection of T cell receptor beta chains follows, all from one sample in a study of T cell changes during pregnancy in multiple sclerosis. Clones were sequenced by immunoSEQ multiplex PCR, and TCRdb holds only the in-frame ones, with some missing. The table lists approximately 64,000 clones, 92% of them singletons. The source material was peripheral blood, sampled in the first trimester of pregnancy. The receptor set was obtained from a female donor with multiple sclerosis, enrolled in a pregnancy study. Both conserved end residues are part of each CDR3. D genes are given only for firm matches. Clone size, where shown, is once, few, many, or a class for clones that have expanded.

cdr3_aa	cdr3_nt	j_call	v_call	d_call	clone_size
CAASSGQGLGTEAFF	TGTGCCGCCAGCAGCGGGCAGGGGCTCGGGACTGAAGCTTTCTTT	TRBJ1-1	TRBV21-1	.	.
CSVGDMGETQYF	TGCAGCGTTGGGGACATGGGAGAGACCCAGTACTTC	TRBJ2-5	TRBV29-1	.	.
CASSTRDRGVYGYTF	TGTGCCAGTAGTACCCGGGACAGGGGGGTCTATGGCTACACCTTC	TRBJ1-2	TRBV19	TRBD1	once
CASSWDRGNRGTEAFF	TGTGCCAGCAGTTGGGACAGGGGGAACCGAGGCACTGAAGCTTTCTTT	TRBJ1-1	TRBV7-9	TRBD1	.
CASSQGIGPGEQFF	TGCGCCAGCAGCCAAGGAATAGGGCCAGGGGAGCAGTTCTTC	TRBJ2-1	TRBV4-3	.	.
CASSLPQGRCDYGYTF	TGTGCCAGCAGCTTACCACAGGGGCGGTGTGACTATGGCTACACCTTC	TRBJ1-2	TRBV11-3	TRBD1	.
CASSFAWGGNSYEQYF	TGTGCCAGCAGTTTCGCCTGGGGGGGAAATTCCTACGAGCAGTACTTC	TRBJ2-7	TRBV28	TRBD2	.
CASNPVSGEAFF	TGTGCCAGCAATCCTGTTTCAGGTGAAGCTTTCTTT	TRBJ1-1	TRBV7-9	.	.
CASRNRDRNTGELFF	TGTGCCAGCAGAAACCGGGACAGGAACACCGGGGAGCTGTTTTTT	TRBJ2-2	TRBV6-5	TRBD1	.
CSVEEQKSSYEQYF	TGCAGCGTTGAAGAACAGAAAAGCTCCTACGAGCAGTACTTC	TRBJ2-7	TRBV29-1	.	.
CASSPRDYGYTF	TGTGCCAGCAGCCCGAGGGACTATGGCTACACCTTC	TRBJ1-2	TRBV7-2	.	once
CSVGPWERGRLDTQYF	TGCAGCGTCGGCCCCTGGGAGCGGGGACGCTTGGATACGCAGTATTTT	TRBJ2-3	TRBV29-1	TRBD2	.
CASSPSQNTEAFF	TGTGCCAGCTCACCGAGCCAGAACACTGAAGCTTTCTTT	TRBJ1-1	TRBV18	.	.
CASSLVGTGNDEQFF	TGTGCCAGCAGCTTAGTCGGGACAGGGAACGATGAGCAGTTCTTC	TRBJ2-1	TRBV7-3	TRBD1	.
CASRPGGSGNEQFF	TGTGCCAGCAGGCCCGGCGGGAGTGGAAATGAGCAGTTCTTC	TRBJ2-1	TRBV28	TRBD2	.